Listed here is a single TCR beta chain. Libraries were prepared by immunoSEQ multiplex PCR; TCRdb keeps only in-frame clonotypes and omits some of them. The data show roughly 410,000 clones, with just under 95% seen just once and about 0.02% held by the top ten. This sample was taken from a study of shared T cell receptors in the human thymus. This CDR3 has 15 amino acids. CDR1 and CDR2 from the germline V gene are LGHNA and YSLEER. Between the trimmed V and J ends, which lost 8 bases and 5 bases, there was a span of 20 bases. The sequence was collected from a human donor. The sequencing sample was made of thymocytes. The chain carries TRBV4-3 and TRBJ2-3, with D possibly matching TRBD1 (5 bases). The CDR3 region is CASGPVGALVDTQYF. Written as DNA, the CDR3 is TGCGCCAGCGGACCTGTAGGGGCCCTTGTAGATACGCAGTATTTT.